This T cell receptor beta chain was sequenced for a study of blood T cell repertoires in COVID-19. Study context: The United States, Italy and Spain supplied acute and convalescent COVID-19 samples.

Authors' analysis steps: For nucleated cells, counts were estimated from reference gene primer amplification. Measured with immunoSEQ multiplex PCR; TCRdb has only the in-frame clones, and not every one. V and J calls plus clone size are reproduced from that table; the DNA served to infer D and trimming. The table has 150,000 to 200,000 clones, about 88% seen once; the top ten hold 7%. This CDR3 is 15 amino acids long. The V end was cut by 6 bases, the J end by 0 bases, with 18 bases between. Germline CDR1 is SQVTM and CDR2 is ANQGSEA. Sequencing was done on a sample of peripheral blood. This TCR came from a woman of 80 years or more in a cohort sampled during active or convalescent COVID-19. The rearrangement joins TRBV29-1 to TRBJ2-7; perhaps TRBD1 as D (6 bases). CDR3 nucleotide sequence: TGCAGCGTCCAGGACAGTTTTTTGGCCTCCTACGAGCAGTACTTC. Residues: CSVQDSFLASYEQYF.